This T cell receptor beta chain was sequenced during a study of blood T cells in healthy people across ages. The second PCR ran 7 to 11 cycles with a sample-barcoded 5' primer and J-beta primers. TCRdb reprocessed the 5' RACE reads with MiXCR, giving one entry per CDR3 protein. The repertoire holds 1.5 million to 2 million distinct CDR3 sequences, with 28% as singletons. This clonotype was recorded at least ten times. The receptor was derived from a woman aged 25 to 39 in good health. The sample was blood.

Here the CDR3 DNA reads TGCGCCAGCAACTCCGGGATCTCCCCAACAGATACGCAGTATTTT. Protein sequence: CASNSGISPTDTQYF. The chain carries TRBV10-2 and TRBJ2-3; D possibly corresponds to TRBD2 (5 bases). Germline loops: CDR1 WSHSY, CDR2 SAAADI. CDR3 length: 15 residues. V lost 7 bases, J lost 3 bases, and 17 bases lay in between.